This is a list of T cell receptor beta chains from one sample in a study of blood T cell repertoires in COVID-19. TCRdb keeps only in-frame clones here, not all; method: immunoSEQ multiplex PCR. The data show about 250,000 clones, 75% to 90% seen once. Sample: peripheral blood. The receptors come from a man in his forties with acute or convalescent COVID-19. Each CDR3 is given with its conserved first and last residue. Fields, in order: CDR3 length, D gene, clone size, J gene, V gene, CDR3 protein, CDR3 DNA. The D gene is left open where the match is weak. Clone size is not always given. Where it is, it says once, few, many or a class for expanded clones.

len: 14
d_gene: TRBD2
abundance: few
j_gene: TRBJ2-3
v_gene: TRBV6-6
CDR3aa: CASQTSGFRDTQYF
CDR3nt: TGTGCCAGTCAAACTAGCGGGTTCCGCGATACGCAGTATTTT

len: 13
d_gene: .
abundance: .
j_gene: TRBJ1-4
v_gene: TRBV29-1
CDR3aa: CSVEYSHNEKLFF
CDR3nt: TGCAGCGTTGAATACAGCCATAATGAAAAACTGTTTTTT

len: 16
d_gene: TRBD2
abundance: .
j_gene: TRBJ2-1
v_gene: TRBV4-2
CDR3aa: CASSPTWGLAGDEQFF
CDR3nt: TGTGCCAGCAGCCCTACGTGGGGACTAGCGGGAGACGAGCAGTTCTTC

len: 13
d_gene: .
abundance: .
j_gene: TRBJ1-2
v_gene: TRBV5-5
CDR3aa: CASSPVTNYGYTF
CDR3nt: TGTGCCAGCAGCCCGGTTACTAACTATGGCTACACCTTC

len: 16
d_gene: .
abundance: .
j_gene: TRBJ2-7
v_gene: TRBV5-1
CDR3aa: CASSPETVITTREQYF
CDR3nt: TGCGCCAGCAGCCCCGAGACGGTAATTACAACTAGGGAGCAGTACTTC

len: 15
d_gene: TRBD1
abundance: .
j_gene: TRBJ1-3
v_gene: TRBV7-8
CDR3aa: CASSINRGAGNTIYF
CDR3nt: TGTGCCAGCAGCATTAACAGGGGCGCCGGAAACACCATATATTTT

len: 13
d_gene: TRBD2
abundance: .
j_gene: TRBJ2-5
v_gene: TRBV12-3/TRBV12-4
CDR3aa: CASMATGGETQYF
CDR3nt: TGTGCCAGCATGGCCACGGGAGGGGAGACCCAGTACTTC

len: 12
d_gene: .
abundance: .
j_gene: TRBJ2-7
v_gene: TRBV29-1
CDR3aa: CSVDSGNYEQYF
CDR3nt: TGCAGCGTTGATAGCGGAAACTACGAGCAGTACTTC

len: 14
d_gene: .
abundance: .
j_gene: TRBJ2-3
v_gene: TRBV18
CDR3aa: CASSGGGTTDTQYF
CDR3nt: TGTGCCAGCTCGGGCGGCGGGACCACAGATACGCAGTATTTT

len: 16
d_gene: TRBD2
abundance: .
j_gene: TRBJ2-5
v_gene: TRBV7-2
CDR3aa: CASSFGGGTIQETQYF
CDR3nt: TGTGCCAGCAGCTTCGGGGGGGGAACCATTCAAGAGACCCAGTACTTC

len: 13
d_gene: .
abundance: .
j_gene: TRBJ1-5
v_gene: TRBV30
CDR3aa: CAWSGAGNQPQHF
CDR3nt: TGTGCCTGGAGTGGAGCGGGCAATCAGCCCCAGCATTTT

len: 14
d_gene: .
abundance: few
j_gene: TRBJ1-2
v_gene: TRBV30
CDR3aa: CAWSSQGLRDGYTF
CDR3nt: TGTGCCTGGAGTAGTCAGGGTTTAAGGGATGGCTACACCTTC

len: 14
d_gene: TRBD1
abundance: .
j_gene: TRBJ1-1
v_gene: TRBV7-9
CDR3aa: CASSSGQGITEAFF
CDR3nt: TGTGCCAGCAGCTCGGGACAGGGAATCACTGAAGCTTTCTTT

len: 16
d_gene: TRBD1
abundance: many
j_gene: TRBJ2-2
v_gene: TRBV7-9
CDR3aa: CASSDSRRGQGGELFF
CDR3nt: TGTGCCAGCAGCGATAGCCGCAGGGGGCAAGGCGGGGAGCTGTTTTTT